This T cell receptor (beta chain) is from a study of immune evolution from preneoplasia to lung adenocarcinoma. Study-wide results and limits: T cell clonality was higher in KRAS-mutant than EGFR-mutant or wild-type nodules.

Regarding this clone: Its antigen is undetermined.

Assay used: immunoSEQ multiplex PCR; TCRdb lists only in-frame clones, some missing. Altogether fewer than 6,000 clones are present, approximately 91% being singletons, with the ten largest covering 2.8%. This CDR3 is 14 amino acids long. Trimming removed 1 base at V and 1 base at J, with 8 bases between. CDR1 is SGHRS, CDR2 YFSETQ, per germline. The chain employs TRBV5-1 and TRBJ2-5, with D tentatively TRBD2 (5 bases). Source material: FFPE invasive lung adenocarcinoma tissue. The clonotype comes from a person aged 45 to 60 with lung adenocarcinoma. The DNA for the CDR3 is TGCGCCAGCAGCTTGAGAGGGATCCAAGAGACCCAGTACTTC. It is translated as CASSLRGIQETQYF.